This T cell receptor beta chain was sequenced for a study of T cell clonality in common variable immunodeficiency. The CDR3 sequence is 15 residues long. CDR1 and CDR2 (germline): SGHTA, FQGNSA. Trimming removed 5 bases from V and 2 bases from J, with 16 bases in between. This clone was seen repeatedly, ten times or more. The observed sequence ends 3 residues before the CDR3 terminus, with the missing tail filled in from the germline J gene. Some clones are missing from TCRdb's copy, which holds only in-frame ones; the method was immunoSEQ multiplex PCR. This sample comprises some 53,000 clones, none seen once only. Heparinized whole blood, 5 to 8 ml, came from each donor.

This sequence joins TRBV7-2 and TRBJ2-7; no firm D call. This receptor was obtained from a person aged 18-70 years in good health. Sequenced material: peripheral blood mononuclear cells. The DNA read from the CDR3 is TGTGCCAGCAGCGCACTGCCGGTCGTCACCTACGAG. This encodes CASSALPVVTYE. The full-length CDR3 reads as CASSALPVVTYEQYF.